The sequence of this T cell receptor beta chain was determined in a study of blood T cell repertoires in COVID-19. In the study overall: From the United States, Italy and Spain came samples of acute and convalescent COVID-19.

In the original analysis: Researchers report that nucleated cell counts were estimated from reference gene primer amplification. The table came from immunoSEQ multiplex PCR; TCRdb's copy has only in-frame clones and leaves some out. Clone size and the V and J calls come from that table; the DNA yielded D and trimming. This sample yields about 54,000 clones, of which about 88% are seen a single time; 8.5% belongs to the top ten. The sequence came from a man aged 55-75 years with active COVID-19. Sequencing was carried out using peripheral blood.

In DNA form, the CDR3 reads TGCGCCAGCAGCTTAGGGACAGAGAACACCGGGGAGCTGTTTTTT. It is translated as CASSLGTENTGELFF. The V call is TRBV5-1, the J call TRBJ2-2; 7 nucleotides line up with TRBD1. The CDR3 length is 15 residues. Germline CDR1 SGHRS, CDR2 YFSETQ. The V gene end was trimmed by 2 bases and the J gene end by 1 base; junction bases not matched to a gene: 2.